This section outlines one TCR beta chain sequence together with its context. Its matching antigen is unknown. This sample stems from a study of Ad26.COV2.S vaccination and SARS-CoV-2 variants. Study information: Sample donor was a member of the COV1001 Ad26.COV2.S trial arm. The study gave Ad26.COV2.S intramuscularly, once or twice 56 days apart.

Here immunoSEQ multiplex PCR was the method, and the copy in TCRdb shows in-frame clones only, minus some. The table records under 550,000 clones, approximately 90% of them present only once. Treatment noted: approximately 18 received Ad26.COV2.S at low or high dose, single or two shots; roughly 5 received placebo; per-sample allocation not given. The samples were gathered on day 63 after the first injection of vaccine or placebo. Whole-study findings and limits: People who got the vaccine had more spike-specific TCR breadth than people who got placebo.

This receptor was taken from a person aged 18 to 59 who received the Ad26.COV2.S COVID-19 vaccine or a placebo. This specimen was peripheral blood, taken in a trial of Ad26.COV2.S vaccine versus placebo.

The CDR3 sequence is CASSLIGLNTEAFF. The CDR3 nucleotides read TGTGCCAGCAGCCTGATCGGTCTGAACACTGAAGCTTTCTTT. The rearrangement joins TRBV7-2 to TRBJ1-1; no clear D gene. CDR3 length: 14 amino acids. V lost 5 bases and J 0 bases, leaving 10 bases between the germline ends. Germline V gives CDR1 SGHTA, CDR2 FQGNSA.